Given below is one TCR beta chain in context. The data were obtained in a study of T cell responses to AZD1222 COVID-19 vaccine. The protocol was immunoSEQ multiplex PCR, while the TCRdb copy is restricted to in-frame clones and leaves out a portion. Of 150,000 or so clones in the sample, around 89% were seen once. The TCR was taken from an adult in good health. The input for sequencing was peripheral blood, taken on day 0 of AZD1222 vaccination.

The CDR3 DNA reads as TGCGCCAGCAGCCAAGCTCTAACCCGAACGCACACAGATACGCAGTATTTT. This sequence encodes CASSQALTRTHTDTQYF. This chain connects TRBV4-3 to TRBJ2-3; D gene unclear. The germline gives CDR1 LGHNA, CDR2 YSLEER. Trimming pared 1 base from V and 2 bases from J, leaving 16 bases between. The CDR3 length is 17 residues.